What follows is one TCR beta chain and its context. Its matching antigen is unknown. J gave up 0 bases and V 5 bases, and 3 bases lay outside the gene matches. Germline V gene lookup returns CDR1 SNHLY and CDR2 FYNNEI. This CDR3 spans 14 amino acids. The entry originates in a study of lymphopenia after photon versus proton radiotherapy. The method was immunoSEQ multiplex PCR; TCRdb's version includes in-frame clones alone and lacks a portion of them. The sample records some 44,000 clones, around four fifths being singletons. Study-level findings and limits: Under photons, naive T cells and diversity fell while effector/memory populations rose. Post-nadir diversity loss with photons came from oligoclonal expansion, particularly CD8+ Temra cells. Larger post-nadir TCR diversity loss correlated inversely with survival in deceased patients.

The sample in question was peripheral blood, obtained from a patient treated with proton-based radiotherapy. V is TRBV2 and J is TRBJ2-7; 8 nucleotides line up with TRBD1. This TCR was sampled from a woman in her 70s with pancreatic cancer. Here the CDR3 DNA reads TGTGCCAGCAGTCAGGGGGCCCACTCCTACGAGCAGTACTTC. It specifies CASSQGAHSYEQYF.